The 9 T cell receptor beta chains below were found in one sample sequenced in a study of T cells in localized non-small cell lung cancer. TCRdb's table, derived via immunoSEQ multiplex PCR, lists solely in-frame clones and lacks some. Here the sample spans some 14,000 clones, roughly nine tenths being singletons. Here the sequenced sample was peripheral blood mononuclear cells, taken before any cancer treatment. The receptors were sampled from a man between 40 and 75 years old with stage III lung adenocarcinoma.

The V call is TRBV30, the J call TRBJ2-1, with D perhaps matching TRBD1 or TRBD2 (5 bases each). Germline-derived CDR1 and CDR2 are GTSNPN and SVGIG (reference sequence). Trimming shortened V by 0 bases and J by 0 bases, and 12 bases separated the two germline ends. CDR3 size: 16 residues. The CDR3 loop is CAWSVPRAGSYNEQFF. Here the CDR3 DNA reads TGTGCCTGGAGTGTCCCCAGGGCGGGCTCCTACAATGAGCAGTTCTTC. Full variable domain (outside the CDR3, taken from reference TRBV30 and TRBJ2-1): SQTIHQWPATLVQPVGSPLSLECTVEGTSNPNLYWYRQAAGRGLQLLFYSVGIGQISSEVPQNLSASRPQDRQFILSSKKLLLSDSGFYLCAWSVPRAGSYNEQFFGPGTRLTVL.

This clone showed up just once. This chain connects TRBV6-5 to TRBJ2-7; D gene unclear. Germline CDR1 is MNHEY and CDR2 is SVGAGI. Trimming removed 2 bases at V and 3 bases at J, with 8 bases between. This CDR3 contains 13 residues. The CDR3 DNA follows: TGTGCCAGCAGTTACGGGCCAGACTACGAGCAGTACTTC. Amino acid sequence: CASSYGPDYEQYF.

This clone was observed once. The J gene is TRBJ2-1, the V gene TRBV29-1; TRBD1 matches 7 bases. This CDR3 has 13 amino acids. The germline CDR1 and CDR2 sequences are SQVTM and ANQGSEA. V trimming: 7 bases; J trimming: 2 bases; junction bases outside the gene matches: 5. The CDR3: CSARTGPYNEQFF. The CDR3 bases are TGCAGCGCCCGGACAGGTCCCTACAATGAGCAGTTCTTC.

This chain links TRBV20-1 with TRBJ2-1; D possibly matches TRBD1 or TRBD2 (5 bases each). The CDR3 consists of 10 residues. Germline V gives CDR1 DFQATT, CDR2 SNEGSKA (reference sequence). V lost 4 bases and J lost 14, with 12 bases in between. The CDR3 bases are TGCAGTGCTAACCCGGGACGAGAGTTCTTC. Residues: CSANPGREFF.

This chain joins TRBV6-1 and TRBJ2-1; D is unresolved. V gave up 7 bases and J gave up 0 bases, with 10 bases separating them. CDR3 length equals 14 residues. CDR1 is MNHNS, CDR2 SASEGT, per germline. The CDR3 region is CASMARNSYNEQFF. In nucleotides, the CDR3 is TGTGCCAGCATGGCCCGGAACTCCTACAATGAGCAGTTCTTC.

This CDR3 is CASSYRGDTGELFF. Here the CDR3 DNA reads TGCGCCAGCAGCTACAGGGGAGACACCGGGGAGCTGTTTTTT. V and J are TRBV5-1 and TRBJ2-2; 7 bases are a match to TRBD1. The J segment lost 3 bases and the V segment lost 3 bases, leaving 2 bases of the junction unmatched. This CDR3 has 14 amino acids. Germline V lookup: CDR1 SGHRS, CDR2 YFSETQ.

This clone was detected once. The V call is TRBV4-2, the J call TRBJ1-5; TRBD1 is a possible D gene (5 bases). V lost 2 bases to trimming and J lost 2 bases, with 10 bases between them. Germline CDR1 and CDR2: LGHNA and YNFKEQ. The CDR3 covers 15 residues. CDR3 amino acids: CASSQQKGGNQPQHF. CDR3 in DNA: TGTGCCAGCAGCCAACAAAAAGGGGGCAATCAGCCCCAGCATTTT.

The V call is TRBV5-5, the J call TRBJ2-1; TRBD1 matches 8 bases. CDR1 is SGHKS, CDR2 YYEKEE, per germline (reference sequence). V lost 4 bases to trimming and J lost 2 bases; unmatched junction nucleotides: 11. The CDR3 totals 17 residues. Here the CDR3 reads CASSLDLRTGTYNEQFF. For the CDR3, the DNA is TGTGCCAGCAGCCTTGACCTAAGGACAGGGACCTACAATGAGCAGTTCTTC.

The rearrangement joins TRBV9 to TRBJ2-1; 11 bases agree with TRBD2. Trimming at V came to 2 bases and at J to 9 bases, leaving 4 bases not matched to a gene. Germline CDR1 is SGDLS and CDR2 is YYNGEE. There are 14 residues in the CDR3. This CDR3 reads CASSVTSGGAEQFF. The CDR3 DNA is TGTGCCAGCAGCGTTACTAGCGGGGGAGCTGAGCAGTTCTTC.